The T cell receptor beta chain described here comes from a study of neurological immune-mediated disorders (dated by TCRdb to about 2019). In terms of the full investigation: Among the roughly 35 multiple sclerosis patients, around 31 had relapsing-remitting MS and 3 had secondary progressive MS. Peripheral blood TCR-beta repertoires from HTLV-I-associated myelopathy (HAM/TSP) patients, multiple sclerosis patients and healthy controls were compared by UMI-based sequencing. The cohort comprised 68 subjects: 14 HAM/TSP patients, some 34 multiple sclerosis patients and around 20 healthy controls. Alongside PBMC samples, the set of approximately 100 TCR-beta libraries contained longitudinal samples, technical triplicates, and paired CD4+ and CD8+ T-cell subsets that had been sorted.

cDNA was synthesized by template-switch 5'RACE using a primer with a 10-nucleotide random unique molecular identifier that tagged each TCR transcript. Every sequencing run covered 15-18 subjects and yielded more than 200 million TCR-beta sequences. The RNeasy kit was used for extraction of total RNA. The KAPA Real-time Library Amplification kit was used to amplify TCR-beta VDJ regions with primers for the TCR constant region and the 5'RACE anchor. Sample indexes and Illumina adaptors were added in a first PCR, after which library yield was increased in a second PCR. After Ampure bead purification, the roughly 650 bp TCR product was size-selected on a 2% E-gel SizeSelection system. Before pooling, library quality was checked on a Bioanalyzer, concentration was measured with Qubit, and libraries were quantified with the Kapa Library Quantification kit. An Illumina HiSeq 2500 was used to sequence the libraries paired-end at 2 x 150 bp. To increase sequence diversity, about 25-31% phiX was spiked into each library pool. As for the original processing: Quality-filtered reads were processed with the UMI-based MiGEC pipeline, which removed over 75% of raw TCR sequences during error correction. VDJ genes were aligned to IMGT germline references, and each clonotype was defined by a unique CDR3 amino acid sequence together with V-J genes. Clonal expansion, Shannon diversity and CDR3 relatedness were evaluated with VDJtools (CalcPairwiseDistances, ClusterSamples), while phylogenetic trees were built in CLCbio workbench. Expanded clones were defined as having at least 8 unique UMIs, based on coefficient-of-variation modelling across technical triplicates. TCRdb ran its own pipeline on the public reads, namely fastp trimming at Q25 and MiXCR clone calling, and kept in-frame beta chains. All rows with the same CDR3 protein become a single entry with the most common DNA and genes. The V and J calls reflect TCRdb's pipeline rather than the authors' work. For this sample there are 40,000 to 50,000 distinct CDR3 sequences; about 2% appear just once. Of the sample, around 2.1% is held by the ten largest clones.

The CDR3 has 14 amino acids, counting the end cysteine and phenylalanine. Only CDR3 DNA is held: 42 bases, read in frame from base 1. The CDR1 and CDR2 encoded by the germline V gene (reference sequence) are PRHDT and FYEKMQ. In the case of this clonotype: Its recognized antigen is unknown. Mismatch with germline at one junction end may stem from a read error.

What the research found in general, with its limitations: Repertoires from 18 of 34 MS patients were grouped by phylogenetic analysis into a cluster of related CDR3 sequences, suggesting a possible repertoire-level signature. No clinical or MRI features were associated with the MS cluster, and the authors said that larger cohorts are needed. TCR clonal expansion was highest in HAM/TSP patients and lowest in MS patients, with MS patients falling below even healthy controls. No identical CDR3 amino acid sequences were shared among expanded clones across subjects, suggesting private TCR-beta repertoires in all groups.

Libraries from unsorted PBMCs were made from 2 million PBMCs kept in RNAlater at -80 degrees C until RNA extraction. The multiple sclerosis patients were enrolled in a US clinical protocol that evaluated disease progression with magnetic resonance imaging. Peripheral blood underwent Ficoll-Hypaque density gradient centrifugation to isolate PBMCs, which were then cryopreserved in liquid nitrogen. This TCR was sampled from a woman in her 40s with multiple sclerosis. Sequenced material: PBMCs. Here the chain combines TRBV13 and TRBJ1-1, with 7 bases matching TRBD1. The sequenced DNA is TGTGCCAGCAGCCTCCAAACAGGGGACACTGAAGCTTTATTT. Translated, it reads CASSLQTGDTEALF.